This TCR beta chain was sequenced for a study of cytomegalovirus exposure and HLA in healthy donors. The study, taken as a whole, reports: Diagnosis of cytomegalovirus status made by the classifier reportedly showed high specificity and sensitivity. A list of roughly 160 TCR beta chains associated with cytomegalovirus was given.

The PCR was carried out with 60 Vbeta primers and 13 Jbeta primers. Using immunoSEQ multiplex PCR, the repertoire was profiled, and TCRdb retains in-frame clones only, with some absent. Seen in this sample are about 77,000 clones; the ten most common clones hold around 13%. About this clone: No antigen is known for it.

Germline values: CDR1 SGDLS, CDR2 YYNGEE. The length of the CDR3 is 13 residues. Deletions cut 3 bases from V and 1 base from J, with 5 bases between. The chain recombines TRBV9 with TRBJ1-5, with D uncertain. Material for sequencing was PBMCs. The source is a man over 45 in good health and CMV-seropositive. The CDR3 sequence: CASSAESNQPQHF. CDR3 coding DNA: TGTGCCAGCAGCGCGGAGAGCAATCAGCCCCAGCATTTT.